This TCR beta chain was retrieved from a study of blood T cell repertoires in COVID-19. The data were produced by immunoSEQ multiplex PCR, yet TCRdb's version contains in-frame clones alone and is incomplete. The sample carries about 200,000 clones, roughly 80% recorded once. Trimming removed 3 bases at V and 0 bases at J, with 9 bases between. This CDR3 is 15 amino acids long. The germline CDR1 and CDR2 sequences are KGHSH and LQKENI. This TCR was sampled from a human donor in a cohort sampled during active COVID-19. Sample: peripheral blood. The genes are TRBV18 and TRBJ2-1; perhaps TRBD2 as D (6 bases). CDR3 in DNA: TGTGCCAGCTCACCGGTAGCGGTCTCCTACAATGAGCAGTTCTTC. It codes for CASSPVAVSYNEQFF. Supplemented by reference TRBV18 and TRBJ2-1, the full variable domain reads NAGVMQNPRHLVRRRGQEARLRCSPMKGHSHVYWYRQLPEEGLKFMVYLQKENIIDESGMPKERFSAEFPKEGPSILRIQQVVRGDSAAYFCASSPVAVSYNEQFFGPGTRLTVL.